This record looks at one TCR beta chain sequence and its context. This entry comes from a study of T cells in localized non-small cell lung cancer. Repertoires were generated with immunoSEQ multiplex PCR, while TCRdb's copy carries only in-frame clones and drops some. The repertoire has over 65,000 clones, 70% to 85% of them found once; the top ten carry 1.3%. Looked up from germline, CDR1 is SGHRS and CDR2 is YFSETQ. This CDR3 has 15 amino acids. V was pared by 6 bases and J by 5 bases, with 18 bases between. This TCR came from a female donor of 60 years or more with stage I lung adenocarcinoma. The sample was peripheral blood, taken before any cancer treatment. This sequence joins TRBV5-1 and TRBJ2-1, with D tentatively TRBD1 (6 bases). DNA for the CDR3: TGCGCCAGCACCCGACAGGTACGACAGGACAATGAGCAGTTCTTC. Translation gives CASTRQVRQDNEQFF.